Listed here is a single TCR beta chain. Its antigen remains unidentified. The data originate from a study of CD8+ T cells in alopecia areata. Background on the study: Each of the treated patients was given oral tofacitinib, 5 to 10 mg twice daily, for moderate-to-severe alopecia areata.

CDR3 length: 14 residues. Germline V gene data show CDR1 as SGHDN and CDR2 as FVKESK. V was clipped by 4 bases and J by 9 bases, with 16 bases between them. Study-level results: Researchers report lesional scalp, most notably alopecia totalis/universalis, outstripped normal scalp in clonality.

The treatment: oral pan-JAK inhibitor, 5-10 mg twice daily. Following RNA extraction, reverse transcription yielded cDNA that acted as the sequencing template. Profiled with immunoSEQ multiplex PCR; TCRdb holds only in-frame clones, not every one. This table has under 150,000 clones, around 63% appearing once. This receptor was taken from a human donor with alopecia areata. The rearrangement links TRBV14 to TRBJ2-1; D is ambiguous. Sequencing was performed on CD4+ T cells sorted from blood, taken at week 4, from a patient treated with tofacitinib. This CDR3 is CASSRGSGGTEQFF. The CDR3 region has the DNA TGTGCCAGCAGCCGTGGCTCGGGTGGTACTGAGCAGTTCTTC.